This TCR beta chain appears in the sequencing data of a study of T-cell reconstitution after alpha-beta-depleted transplantation in children. Study-wide findings and caveats: Reported findings indicate that, about two months after transplant, alpha-beta T cells came from several hundred expanded clones, which were derived from non-depleted graft cells. The main origin of T-cell counts and diversity one year after transplant was newly produced T cells.

V dropped 1 base and J dropped 5 bases, with 11 bases sitting between them. In germline, CDR1 is SEHNR, CDR2 FQNEAQ (reference sequence). The CDR3 is made up of 14 amino acids. This clonotype was seen only a few times. Its matching antigen is unknown. Unique molecular identifiers were used to barcode this TCRbeta library. TCRdb re-called the PCR reads through MiXCR, storing one row per CDR3 protein. The sample records about a million distinct CDR3 sequences, 25% to 30% being singletons. The chain is built from TRBV7-9 and TRBJ1-2, with D unresolved. The sequencing used PBMCs, mostly from graft donor cells, collected 360 days after TCRalphabeta/CD19-depleted stem cell transplant. This clonotype was sampled from a boy under two years old who had a stem cell transplant for SCID, so the T cells may come from the graft donor. CDR3 protein: CASSLDRQVYGYTF. CDR3 in DNA: TGTGCCAGCAGCTTAGATCGGCAGGTATATGGCTACACCTTC. Combining the CDR3 with reference TRBV7-9 and TRBJ1-2 gives the whole variable domain DTGVSQNPRHKITKRGQNVTFRCDPISEHNRLYWYRQTLGQGPEFLTYFQNEAQLEKSRLLSDRFSAERPKGSFSTLEIQRTEQGDSAMYLCASSLDRQVYGYTFGSGTRLTVV.